Listed here are 23 T cell receptor beta chains from one sample, sequenced in a study of T-cell memory formation after mild COVID-19. TCRdb reanalysed the 5' RACE reads using MiXCR and keeps one entry per CDR3 protein. The table lists about 200,000 distinct CDR3 sequences, 7.5% to 10% of them singletons. What was sequenced was PBMCs or a T cell subset sorted from them (not recorded which). The receptors were gathered from a man between 18 and 29 years old who had mild COVID-19 (a few samples of this study predate the infection). Cell type and time point are not known.

The chain links TRBV5-4 to TRBJ1-6; 7 nucleotides align to TRBD1. The CDR3 consists of 17 residues. The J segment lost 5 bases and the V segment lost 0 bases, leaving 8 bases of the junction unmatched. Per germline, CDR1 SGHNT and CDR2 YYREEE (reference sequence). The CDR3 spells CASSLAQGGGNNSPLHF. The CDR3 DNA follows: TGTGCCAGCAGCTTGGCTCAAGGGGGCGGGAATAATTCACCCCTCCACTTT.

This clonotype was seen a handful of times. This chain uses TRBV5-1 with TRBJ2-5; possibly TRBD1 or TRBD2 for D (5 bases each). V lost 4 bases and J 4 bases, leaving 11 bases between the germline ends. Germline CDR1 reads SGHRS; CDR2 reads YFSETQ. The CDR3 runs to 13 residues. The CDR3 region has the DNA TGCGCCAGCAGCGGCCGGGACCTAGAGACCCAGTACTTC. This encodes CASSGRDLETQYF.

The chain combines TRBV10-3 with TRBJ2-5, with TRBD2 matching over 11 bases. The germline CDR1 and CDR2 sequences are ENHRY and SYGVKD. V shed 2 bases and J 5 bases; nucleotides not matched to a gene: 4. The CDR3 sequence is 15 residues long. CDR3 in amino acids: CAISETTSGEETQYF. CDR3 coding DNA: TGTGCCATCAGTGAGACGACTAGCGGGGAGGAGACCCAGTACTTC.

The rearrangement joins TRBV2 to TRBJ2-6; D might be TRBD2 (5 bases). The V end was cut by 6 bases, the J end by 0 bases, with 9 bases between. There are 15 residues in the CDR3. Germline V gene lookup returns CDR1 SNHLY and CDR2 FYNNEI. CDR3 sequence: CASRARDSGANVLTF. CDR3 sequence (DNA): TGTGCCAGCAGGGCCCGGGACTCTGGGGCCAACGTCCTGACTTTC.

CDR3 nucleotides: TGTGCCAGCAGCCCAGTGGGTAGACGAGGGGATAATTCACCCCTCCACTTT. This codes for CASSPVGRRGDNSPLHF. V is TRBV7-6 and J is TRBJ1-6; possibly TRBD1 for D (5 bases). Germline V gene sequence: CDR1 SGHVS, CDR2 FNYEAQ. V shed 5 bases and J shed 5 bases, with 19 bases lying between them. The CDR3 has 17 residues.

The rearrangement joins TRBV7-9 to TRBJ2-7; maybe TRBD1 (7 bases). Germline-derived CDR1 and CDR2 are SEHNR and FQNEAQ (reference sequence). The CDR3 length is 15 residues. V lost 5 bases, J lost 5 bases, and 19 bases lay in between. CDR3 nucleotides: TGTGCCAGCAGCCAGGGGGGCAGGATGGGCCACGAGCAGTACTTC. Amino acids: CASSQGGRMGHEQYF. Full variable domain (remainder filled in from reference TRBV7-9 and TRBJ2-7): DTGVSQNPRHKITKRGQNVTFRCDPISEHNRLYWYRQTLGQGPEFLTYFQNEAQLEKSRLLSDRFSAERPKGSFSTLEIQRTEQGDSAMYLCASSQGGRMGHEQYFGPGTRLTVT.

This rearrangement joins TRBV5-1 to TRBJ1-4; maybe TRBD1 (6 bases). Looked up from germline, CDR1 is SGHRS and CDR2 is YFSETQ. The CDR3 is made up of 17 amino acids. Trimming took off 3 bases at V and 7 bases at J, with 22 bases between the two ends. The CDR3 DNA sequence: TGCGCCAGCAGCTGGACAGTGGGATCTCCACAGGCTGAAAAACTGTTTTTT. Translation: CASSWTVGSPQAEKLFF.

V is TRBV20-1 and J is TRBJ2-3; TRBD2 matches at 9 bases. Germline loops: CDR1 DFQATT, CDR2 SNEGSKA (reference sequence). Trimming took 0 bases from V and 4 from J; bases not matched to a gene: 8. The CDR3 runs 16 residues. CDR3 sequence (DNA): TGCAGTGCTAGAGATCTGAAAGCGGGGGGCTCAGATACGCAGTATTTT. It translates to CSARDLKAGGSDTQYF.

This clonotype was picked up many times. V and J are TRBV20-1 and TRBJ2-3, with TRBD2 matching 8 bases. The length of the CDR3 is 14 residues. CDR1 is DFQATT and CDR2 is SNEGSKA in the germline V gene (reference sequence). The V segment lost 6 bases and the J segment 2 bases; nucleotides outside the gene matches: 7. CDR3 sequence reads: CSAEGLAYTDTQYF. CDR3 nucleotide sequence: TGCAGTGCGGAAGGACTAGCCTACACAGATACGCAGTATTTT.

Ten or more counts support this clonotype. V is TRBV7-2 and J is TRBJ2-4; unclear D gene. This CDR3 spans 14 amino acids. Trimming cost V 7 bases and J 0 bases, with 10 bases left between them. The V gene's germline CDR1 is SGHTA and CDR2 FQGNSA. Here the CDR3 DNA reads TGTGCCAGCAAGGACGCGCGAGCCAAAAACATTCAGTACTTC. Translated, it gives CASKDARAKNIQYF.

Only a few counts were recorded for this clonotype. This sequence joins TRBV20-1 and TRBJ2-3; TRBD2 agrees at 9 bases. Germline CDR1 DFQATT, CDR2 SNEGSKA (reference sequence). This CDR3 is 14 amino acids long. Losses at the gene ends were 6 bases for V and 4 bases for J; bases not matched to a gene: 8. In nucleotides, the CDR3 is TGCAGTGCGCCGGGGACTAGCCTCGCAGATACGCAGTATTTT. Its translation: CSAPGTSLADTQYF.

This chain joins TRBV6-5 and TRBJ1-1, with TRBD1 matching 7 bases. The trim removed 4 bases at V and 5 bases at J, leaving 7 bases unmatched. CDR3 length: 14 residues. Per the germline V gene, CDR1 is MNHEY and CDR2 is SVGAGI. In DNA form, the CDR3 reads TGTGCCAGCAGTTCGACAGGGTTGTGGACTGAAGCTTTCTTT. Protein: CASSSTGLWTEAFF.

This clonotype appeared many times. The chain uses TRBV6-2 or TRBV6-3 and TRBJ2-2; D gene ambiguous. CDR1 and CDR2 from the germline V gene are MNHEY and SVGEGT. The CDR3 totals 15 residues. The V and J ends lost 7 bases and 0 bases respectively, with 12 bases between them. CDR3 sequence reads: CASTDALPNTGELFF. In nucleotides, the CDR3 is TGTGCCAGCACGGACGCCCTGCCGAACACCGGGGAGCTGTTTTTT.

This clonotype was counted a few times. V is TRBV7-3 and J is TRBJ2-1; 8 bases match TRBD2. This CDR3 is built from 15 residues. Germline assignment: CDR1 SGHTA and CDR2 FQGTGA. After removal of 2 bases from V and 10 bases from J, the junction contained 10 bases not matched to a gene. This chain's CDR3 is CASSLAVAGYGEQFF. DNA for the CDR3: TGTGCCAGCAGCTTAGCGGTAGCGGGGTACGGCGAGCAGTTCTTC.

This chain uses TRBV20-1 with TRBJ1-5; TRBD1 matches 7 bases. The junction had 11 bases not matched to a gene; V was cut back by 5 bases and J by 4 bases. The CDR3 extends over 15 amino acids. The germline gives CDR1 DFQATT, CDR2 SNEGSKA (reference sequence). CDR3 amino acids: CSALRGTVRNQPQHF. As DNA, the CDR3 is TGCAGTGCTTTACGGGGGACAGTGAGGAATCAGCCCCAGCATTTT.

In its sample, this clonotype was seen a few times. The chain combines TRBV14 with TRBJ2-4; D is unclear. Trimming took off 0 bases at V and 0 bases at J, with 3 bases between the two ends. Germline lookup yields CDR1 SGHDN and CDR2 FVKESK. The CDR3 sequence is 14 residues long. The CDR3 spells CASSQDLAKNIQYF. CDR3 DNA: TGTGCCAGCAGCCAAGATTTAGCCAAAAACATTCAGTACTTC. The full variable domain, in which reference TRBV14 and TRBJ2-4 provide the parts outside the CDR3, is EAGVTQFPSHSVIEKGQTVTLRCDPISGHDNLYWYRRVMGKEIKFLLHFVKESKQDESGMPNNRFLAERTGGTYSTLKVQPAELEDSGVYFCASSQDLAKNIQYFGAGTRLSVL.

This clonotype occurred a few times. The gene calls are TRBV29-1 and TRBJ2-1; D possibly uses TRBD1 or TRBD2 (5 bases each). The CDR3 has 14 amino acids. V dropped 6 bases and J dropped 5 bases, with 17 bases sitting between them. Germline CDR1 is SQVTM and CDR2 is ANQGSEA. The CDR3 loop is CSVLTLGRNNEQFF. The CDR3 DNA sequence: TGCAGCGTCCTAACCCTGGGACGGAACAATGAGCAGTTCTTC.

This clonotype was found many times. The chain couples TRBV12-3 or TRBV12-4 to TRBJ1-5; D uncertain. The CDR3 runs to 14 residues. Deletions cut 6 bases from V and 5 bases from J, with 14 bases between. The CDR3 sequence is CASRQSQEDQPQHF. In DNA, the CDR3 is TGTGCCAGCAGACAGTCGCAGGAAGATCAGCCCCAGCATTTT.

This clonotype was detected a few times. The chain combines TRBV2 with TRBJ1-1; tentatively, D is TRBD1 (5 bases). In germline, CDR1 is SNHLY, CDR2 FYNNEI. V lost 6 bases and J 11 bases, leaving 22 bases between the germline ends. The CDR3 contains 14 residues. The CDR3 spells CASRERESQGSAFF. CDR3 DNA sequence: TGTGCCAGCAGGGAACGGGAATCTCAGGGTTCTGCTTTCTTT.

In DNA form, the CDR3 reads TGTGCCAGCAGCCCAATGACAGGGGTTGACACCGGGGAGCTGTTTTTT. It translates to CASSPMTGVDTGELFF. The genes are TRBV3-1 and TRBJ2-2; TRBD1 agrees at 8 bases. J gave up 3 bases and V 4 bases, and 7 bases lay outside the gene matches. Germline V lookup: CDR1 LGHDT, CDR2 YNNKEL (reference sequence). The CDR3 length is 16 residues.

This clonotype turned up a few times. V usage is TRBV7-9 and J usage is TRBJ1-2; 9 bases map to TRBD1. Per the germline V gene, CDR1 is SEHNR and CDR2 is FQNEAQ (reference sequence). The CDR3 contains 12 residues. The V gene end was trimmed by 3 bases and the J gene end by 9 bases; junction bases not matched to a gene: 2. This CDR3 reads CASSLGQGSYTF. CDR3 nucleotide sequence: TGTGCCAGCAGCTTGGGACAGGGAAGCTACACCTTC.

This clonotype has only a few counts. The V gene is TRBV2, the J gene TRBJ1-1; perhaps TRBD1 as D (5 bases). There are 14 residues in the CDR3. Germline-derived CDR1 and CDR2 are SNHLY and FYNNEI. Deletions cut 7 bases from V and 0 bases from J, with 12 bases between. CDR3: CASNRRELNTEAFF. The CDR3 DNA reads as TGTGCCAGCAACAGGCGGGAGCTGAACACTGAAGCTTTCTTT.

The sample holds a few counts of this clonotype. The chain combines TRBV12-3 or TRBV12-4 with TRBJ2-5; TRBD2 matches at 9 bases. J gave up 4 bases and V 2 bases, and 5 bases lay outside the gene matches. The CDR3 consists of 15 residues. The CDR3: CASSLLGTSLETQYF. The DNA of the CDR3 is TGTGCCAGCAGTTTACTCGGGACTAGCCTAGAGACCCAGTACTTC.